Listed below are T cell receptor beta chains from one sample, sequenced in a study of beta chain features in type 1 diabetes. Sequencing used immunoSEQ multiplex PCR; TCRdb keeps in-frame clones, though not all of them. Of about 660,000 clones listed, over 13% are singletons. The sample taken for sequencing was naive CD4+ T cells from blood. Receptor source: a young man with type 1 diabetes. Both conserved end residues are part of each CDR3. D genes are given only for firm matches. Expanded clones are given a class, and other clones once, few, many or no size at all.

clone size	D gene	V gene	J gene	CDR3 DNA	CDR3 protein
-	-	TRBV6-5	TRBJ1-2	TGTGCCAGCAGGAGGGACGCCAGCTATGGCTACACCTTC	CASRRDASYGYTF
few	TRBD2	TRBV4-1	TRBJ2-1	TGCGCCAGCAGCCAGCGCGGGAGTTCCTACAATGAGCAGTTCTTC	CASSQRGSSYNEQFF
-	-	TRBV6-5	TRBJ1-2	TGTGCCAGCAGTTCCGTACGAGACAGGCGCCGCACCTTC	CASSSVRDRRRTF
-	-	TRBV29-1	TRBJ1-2	TGCAGCGTTGAGGACAGACCTTTGCACACCTTC	CSVEDRPLHTF
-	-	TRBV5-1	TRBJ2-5	TGCGCCAGCAGCTTGAACAGGGCGGAGACCCAGTACTTC	CASSLNRAETQYF
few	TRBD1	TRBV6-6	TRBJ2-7	TGTGCCAGCAGTTACGTTAGGGGGCGCGAGCAGTACTTC	CASSYVRGREQYF
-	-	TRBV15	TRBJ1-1	TGTGCCACCAGCAGAGGCAACAGCGGAGGTGAAGCTTTCTTT	CATSRGNSGGEAFF
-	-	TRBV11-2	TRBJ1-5	TGTGCCAGCAGCTGGACAGCTGATCAGCCCCAGCATTTT	CASSWTADQPQHF
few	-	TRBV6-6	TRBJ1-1	TGTGCCAGCAGAGGAGGGAGGAACACTGAAGCTTTCTTT	CASRGGRNTEAFF
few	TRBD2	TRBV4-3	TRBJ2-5	TGCGCCAGCAGCCAATTAGCGGGGGGGCCCCAAGAGACCCAGTACTTC	CASSQLAGGPQETQYF
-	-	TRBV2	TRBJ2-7	TGTGCCAGCAGTGAAAGGGCTACTACCTACGAGCAGTACTTC	CASSERATTYEQYF
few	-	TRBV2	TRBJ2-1	TGTGCCAGCCAAAGGTATTTGGCAGGTTACAATGAGCAGTTCTTC	CASQRYLAGYNEQFF
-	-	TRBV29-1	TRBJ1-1	TGCAGCGGGCGTCTGGGGACCAACACTGAAGCTTTCTTT	CSGRLGTNTEAFF
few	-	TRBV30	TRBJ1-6	TGTGCCTGGGAGCCTCGAAATTCACCCCTCCACTTT	CAWEPRNSPLHF
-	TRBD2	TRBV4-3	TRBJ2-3	TGCGCCAGCAGCCGAGTAGCGGGGGGCACAGATACGCAGTATTTT	CASSRVAGGTDTQYF
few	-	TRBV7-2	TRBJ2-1	TGTGCCAGCAGGCCCCCGGGGGGCCTCTACAATGAGCAGTTCTTC	CASRPPGGLYNEQFF
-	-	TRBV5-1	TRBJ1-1	TGCGCCAGCAGCTTGGAGGGGAGGACTGAAGCTTTCTTT	CASSLEGRTEAFF
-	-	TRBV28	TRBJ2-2	TGTGCCAGCAGTTTACACACAGGGATGAACACCGGGGAGCTGTTTTTT	CASSLHTGMNTGELFF
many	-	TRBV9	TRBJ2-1	TGTGCCAGCAGTAGGGTAACCTACAATGAGCAGTTCTTC	CASSRVTYNEQFF
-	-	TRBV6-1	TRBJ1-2	TGTGCCAGCAGTGAAGCTCTACACGGATTATATGGCTACACCTTC	CASSEALHGLYGYTF
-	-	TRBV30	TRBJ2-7	TGTGCCTGGAGTAACGGACACGAGCTATACTTC	CAWSNGHELYF
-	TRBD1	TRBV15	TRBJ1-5	TGTGCCACCAGCAGAGGAGGGACAGCAGGCAATCAGCCCCAGCATTTT	CATSRGGTAGNQPQHF
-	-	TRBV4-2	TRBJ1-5	TGTGCCAGCAGCCAAGCTGCGACCGGGCCCCAGCATTTT	CASSQAATGPQHF
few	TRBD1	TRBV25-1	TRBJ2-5	TGTGCCAGCAGTGAAATTGATGGACAGGCCACCGGAGAGACCCAGTACTTC	CASSEIDGQATGETQYF
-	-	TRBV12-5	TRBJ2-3	TGTGCTAGTGGTCCAACAGAAGCAGATACGCAGTATTTT	CASGPTEADTQYF
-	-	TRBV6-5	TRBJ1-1	TGTGCCAGCGGGGGGGCTCTTCTCAACACTGAAGCTTTCTTT	CASGGALLNTEAFF
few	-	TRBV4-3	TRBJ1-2	TGCGCCAGCAGCCAAAACAGGGTTAACTATGGCTACACCTTC	CASSQNRVNYGYTF
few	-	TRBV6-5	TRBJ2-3	TGTGCCAGCAGTTACTCGATTAGGTCTCCGGCAGATACGCAGTATTTT	CASSYSIRSPADTQYF
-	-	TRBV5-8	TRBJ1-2	TGTGCCAGCAGCTTGACCCCCGGCATACCAGGGGCTGGCTACACCTTC	CASSLTPGIPGAGYTF
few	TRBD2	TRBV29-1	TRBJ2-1	TGCAGCGTTGTGGCGGGGGGCGTTGGCTCCTACAATGAGCAGTTCTTC	CSVVAGGVGSYNEQFF
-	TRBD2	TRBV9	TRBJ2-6	TGTGCCAGCAGCCCCCAGTTGGGACTAGCGGGATCTGGGGCCAACGTCCTGACTTTC	CASSPQLGLAGSGANVLTF
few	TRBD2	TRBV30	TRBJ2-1	TGTGCCTGTTTAGCGGGGGGCCGATACAATGAGCAGTTCTTC	CACLAGGRYNEQFF
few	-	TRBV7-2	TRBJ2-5	TGTGCCAGCAGCTTAGCAGGGAGCTACGGGGAGACCCAGTACTTC	CASSLAGSYGETQYF
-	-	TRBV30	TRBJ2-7	TGTGCCTGGAGTGGTGGTACAGGCCGGTACTACGAGCAGTACTTC	CAWSGGTGRYYEQYF
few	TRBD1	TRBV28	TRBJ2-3	TGTGCCAGCAGCCCTTTCGGGACAGGGGAGGGTGATACGCAGTATTTT	CASSPFGTGEGDTQYF
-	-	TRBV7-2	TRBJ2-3	TGTGCCAGCAGCTCGGGACCAGATACGCAGTATTTT	CASSSGPDTQYF
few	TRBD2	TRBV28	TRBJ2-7	TGTGCCAGCAGTTTACCTGGGACTAGCATCTACGAGCAGTACTTC	CASSLPGTSIYEQYF
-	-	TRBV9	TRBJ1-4	TGTGCCAGCAGCGGAACCGAGACAGCAACTAATGAAAAACTGTTTTTT	CASSGTETATNEKLFF
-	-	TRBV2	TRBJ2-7	TGTGCCAGCAGAACAGTCTCCTACGAGCAGTACTTC	CASRTVSYEQYF
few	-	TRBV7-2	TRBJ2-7	TGTGCCAGCAGCAGTCTCTACGAGCAGTACTTC	CASSSLYEQYF
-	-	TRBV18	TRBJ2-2	TGTGCCAGCTCCCTTGGAAGAGGGCCCTGGGAGCTGTTTTTT	CASSLGRGPWELFF
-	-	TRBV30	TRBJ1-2	TGTGCCTGGTTCGGAGGTTGGTATGGCTACACCTTC	CAWFGGWYGYTF
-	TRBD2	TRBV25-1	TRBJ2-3	TGTGCCAGCAGGCCTGGACTAGGCACAGATACGCAGTATTTT	CASRPGLGTDTQYF
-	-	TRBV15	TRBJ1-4	TGTGCCACCAGCAGAGATGTGGGAAAACTGTTTTTT	CATSRDVGKLFF
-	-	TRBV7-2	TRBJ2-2	TGTGCCAGCAGCTCGCAGGGGTTGACCGGGGAGCTGTTTTTT	CASSSQGLTGELFF
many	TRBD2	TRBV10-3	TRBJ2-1	TGTGCCATCAGTGATGGGCTAGCGGGTCCACCGGAGCAGTTCTTC	CAISDGLAGPPEQFF
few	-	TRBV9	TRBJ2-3	TGTGCCAGCAATCGGCAGGTCACAGATACGCAGTATTTT	CASNRQVTDTQYF
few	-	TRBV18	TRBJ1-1	TGTGCCAGCGGTGGGACCCAGCCCACGAACACTGAAGCTTTCTTT	CASGGTQPTNTEAFF
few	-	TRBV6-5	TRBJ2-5	TGTGCCAGCAGTTACTCGAGGGCTAGGGAGACCCAGTACTTC	CASSYSRARETQYF
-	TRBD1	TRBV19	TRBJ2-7	TGTGCCAGTAGGATGACAGGGACCTACGAGCAGTACTTC	CASRMTGTYEQYF
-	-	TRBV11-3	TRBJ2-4	TGTGCCAGCAGCGAGGGAGTGAAAAACATTCAGTACTTC	CASSEGVKNIQYF
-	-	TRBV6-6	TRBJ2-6	TGTGCCAGCAGTTACTCGCGGCAGTCGGCCAACGTCCTGACTTTC	CASSYSRQSANVLTF